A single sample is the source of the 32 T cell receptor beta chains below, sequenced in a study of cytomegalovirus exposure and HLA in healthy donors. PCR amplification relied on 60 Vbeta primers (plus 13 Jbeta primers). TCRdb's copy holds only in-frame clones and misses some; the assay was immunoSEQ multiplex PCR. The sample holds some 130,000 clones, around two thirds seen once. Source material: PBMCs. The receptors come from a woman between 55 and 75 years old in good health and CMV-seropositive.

CDR3 sequence reads: CASSLLAVETQYF. CDR3 coding DNA: TGTGCCAGCAGCTTACTAGCGGTTGAGACCCAGTACTTC. The V gene is TRBV5-4, the J gene TRBJ2-5, with 8 nucleotides matching TRBD2. The CDR3 totals 13 residues. Germline lookup yields CDR1 SGHNT and CDR2 YYREEE (reference sequence). V lost 2 bases to trimming and J lost 5 bases; unmatched junction nucleotides: 2.

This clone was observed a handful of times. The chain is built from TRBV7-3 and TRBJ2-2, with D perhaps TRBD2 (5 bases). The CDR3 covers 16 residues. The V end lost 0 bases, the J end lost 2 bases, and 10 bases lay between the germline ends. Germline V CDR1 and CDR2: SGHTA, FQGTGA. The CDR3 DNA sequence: TGTGCCAGCAGCTTAACGCGGGCAGGAAACACCGGGGAGCTGTTTTTT. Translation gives CASSLTRAGNTGELFF.

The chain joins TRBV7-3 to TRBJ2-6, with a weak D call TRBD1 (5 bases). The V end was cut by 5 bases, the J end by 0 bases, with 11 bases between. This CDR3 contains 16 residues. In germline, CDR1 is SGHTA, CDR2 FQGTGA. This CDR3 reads CASSQIDSSGANVLTF. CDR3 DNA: TGTGCCAGCAGCCAAATAGACAGCTCTGGGGCCAACGTCCTGACTTTC.

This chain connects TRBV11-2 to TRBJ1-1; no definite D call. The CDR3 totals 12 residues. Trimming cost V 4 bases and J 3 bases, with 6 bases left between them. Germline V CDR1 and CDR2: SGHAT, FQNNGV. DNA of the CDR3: TGTGCCAGCAGCTATCATGACACTGAAGCTTTCTTT. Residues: CASSYHDTEAFF.

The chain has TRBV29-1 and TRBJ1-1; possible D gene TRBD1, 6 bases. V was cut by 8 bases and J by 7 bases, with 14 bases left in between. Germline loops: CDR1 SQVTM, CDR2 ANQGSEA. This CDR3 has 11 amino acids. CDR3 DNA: TGCAGCTCCTCGTTAGGGGGTGAAGCTTTCTTT. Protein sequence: CSSSLGGEAFF.

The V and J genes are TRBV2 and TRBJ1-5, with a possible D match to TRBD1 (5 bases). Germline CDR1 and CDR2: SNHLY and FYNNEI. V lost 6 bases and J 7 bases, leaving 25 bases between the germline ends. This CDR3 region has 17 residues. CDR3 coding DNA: TGTGCCAGCAGATGGGGCGCGGATCAAGGGGTCGGACAGCCCCAGCATTTT. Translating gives CASRWGADQGVGQPQHF.

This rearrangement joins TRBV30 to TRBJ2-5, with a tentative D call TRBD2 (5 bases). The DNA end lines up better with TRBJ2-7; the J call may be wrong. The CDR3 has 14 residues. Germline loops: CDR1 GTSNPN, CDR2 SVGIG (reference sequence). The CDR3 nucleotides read TGTGCCTGGAGCCGTGGACTTTTAGTCTACGAGCAGTACTTC. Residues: CAWSRGLLVYEQYF.

DNA for the CDR3: TGTGCCAGCAGCTTAGACCCTACCACAGATACGCAGTATTTT. Its protein product is CASSLDPTTDTQYF. The chain has TRBV7-9 and TRBJ2-3, with unresolved D. This CDR3 comprises 14 residues. The V gene's germline CDR1 is SEHNR and CDR2 FQNEAQ (reference sequence). Between the trimmed V and J ends, which lost 1 base and 2 bases, there was a span of 7 bases.

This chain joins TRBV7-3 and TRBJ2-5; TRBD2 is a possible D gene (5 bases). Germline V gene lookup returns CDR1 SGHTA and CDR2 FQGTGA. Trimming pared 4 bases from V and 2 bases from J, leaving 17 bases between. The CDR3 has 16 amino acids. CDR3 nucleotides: TGTGCCAGCAGCTCCCTGTCCTCCGGCGGGCAAGAGACCCAGTACTTC. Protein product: CASSSLSSGGQETQYF.

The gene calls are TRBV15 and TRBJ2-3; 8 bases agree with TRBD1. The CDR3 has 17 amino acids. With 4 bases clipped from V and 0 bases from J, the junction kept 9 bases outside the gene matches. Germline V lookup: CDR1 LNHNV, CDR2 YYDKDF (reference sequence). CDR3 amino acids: CATSKDRGVTSTDTQYF. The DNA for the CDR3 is TGTGCCACCAGCAAAGACAGGGGAGTAACTAGCACAGATACGCAGTATTTT. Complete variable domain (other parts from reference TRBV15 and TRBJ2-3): DAMVIQNPRYQVTQFGKPVTLSCSQTLNHNVMYWYQQKSSQAPKLLFHYYDKDFNNEADTPDNFQSRRPNTSFCFLDIRSPGLGDTAMYLCATSKDRGVTSTDTQYFGPGTRLTVL.

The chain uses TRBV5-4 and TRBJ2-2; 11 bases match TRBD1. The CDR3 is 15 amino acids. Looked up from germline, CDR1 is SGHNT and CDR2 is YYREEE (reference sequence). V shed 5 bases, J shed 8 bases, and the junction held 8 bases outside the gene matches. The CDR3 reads CASSPGTGGRGELFF. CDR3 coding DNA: TGTGCCAGCAGTCCCGGGACAGGGGGGCGTGGGGAGCTGTTTTTT.

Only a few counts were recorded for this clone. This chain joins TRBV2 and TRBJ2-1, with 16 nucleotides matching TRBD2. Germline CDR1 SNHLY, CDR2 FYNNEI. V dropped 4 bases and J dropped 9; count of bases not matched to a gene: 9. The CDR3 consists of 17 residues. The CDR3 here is CASSGNRGLAGGGEQFF. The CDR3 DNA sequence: TGTGCCAGCAGTGGGAATAGGGGACTAGCGGGAGGGGGTGAGCAGTTCTTC.

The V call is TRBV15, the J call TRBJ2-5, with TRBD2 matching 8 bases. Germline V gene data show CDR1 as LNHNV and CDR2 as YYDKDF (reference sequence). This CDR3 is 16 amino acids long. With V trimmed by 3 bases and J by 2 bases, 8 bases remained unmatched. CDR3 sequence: CATSSGKLAGQETQYF. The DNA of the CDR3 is TGTGCCACCAGCAGCGGGAAGTTAGCGGGACAAGAGACCCAGTACTTC.

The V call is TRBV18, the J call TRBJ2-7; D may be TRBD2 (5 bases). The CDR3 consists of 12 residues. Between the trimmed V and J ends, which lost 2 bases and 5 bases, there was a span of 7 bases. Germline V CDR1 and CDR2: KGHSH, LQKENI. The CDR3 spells CASSPAGNEQYF. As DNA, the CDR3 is TGTGCCAGCTCACCAGCGGGTAACGAGCAGTACTTC.

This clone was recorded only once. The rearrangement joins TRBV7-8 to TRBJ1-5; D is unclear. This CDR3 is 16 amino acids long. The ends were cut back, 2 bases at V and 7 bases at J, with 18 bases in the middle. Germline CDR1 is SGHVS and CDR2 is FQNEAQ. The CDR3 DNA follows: TGTGCCAGCAGCTTACGTTTTCTCGGAGACGGACAGCCCCAGCATTTT. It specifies CASSLRFLGDGQPQHF.

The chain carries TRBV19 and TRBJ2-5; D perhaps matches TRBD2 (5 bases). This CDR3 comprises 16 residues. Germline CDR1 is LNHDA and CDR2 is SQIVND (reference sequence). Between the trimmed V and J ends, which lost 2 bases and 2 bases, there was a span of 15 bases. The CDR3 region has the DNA TGTGCCAGTAGTATAACCCTTGCGGGTCTTCAAGAGACCCAGTACTTC. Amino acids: CASSITLAGLQETQYF.

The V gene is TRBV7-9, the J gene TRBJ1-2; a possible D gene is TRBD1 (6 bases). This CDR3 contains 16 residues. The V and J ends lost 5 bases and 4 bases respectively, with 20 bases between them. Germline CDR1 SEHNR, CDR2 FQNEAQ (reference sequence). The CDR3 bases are TGTGCCAGCAGCCAACGACGGACAGTCGGGATCTATGGCTACACCTTC. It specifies CASSQRRTVGIYGYTF.

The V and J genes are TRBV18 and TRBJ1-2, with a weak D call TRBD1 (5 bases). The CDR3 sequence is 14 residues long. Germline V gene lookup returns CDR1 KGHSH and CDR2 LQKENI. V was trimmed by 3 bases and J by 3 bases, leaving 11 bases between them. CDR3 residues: CASSPTRGDYGYTF. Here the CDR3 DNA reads TGTGCCAGCTCACCGACTCGGGGGGACTATGGCTACACCTTC.

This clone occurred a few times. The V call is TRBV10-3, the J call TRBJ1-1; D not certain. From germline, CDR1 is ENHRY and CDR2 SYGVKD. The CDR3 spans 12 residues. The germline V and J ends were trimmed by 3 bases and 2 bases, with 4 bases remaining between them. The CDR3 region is CAISDSNTEAFF. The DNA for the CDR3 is TGTGCCATCAGTGACAGTAACACTGAAGCTTTCTTT.

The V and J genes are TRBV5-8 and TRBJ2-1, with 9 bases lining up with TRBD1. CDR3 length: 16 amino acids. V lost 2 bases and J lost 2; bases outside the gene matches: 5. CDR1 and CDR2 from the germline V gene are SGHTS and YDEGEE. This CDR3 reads CASSFKGQGTYNEQFF. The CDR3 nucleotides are TGTGCCAGCAGCTTCAAGGGACAGGGAACCTACAATGAGCAGTTCTTC.

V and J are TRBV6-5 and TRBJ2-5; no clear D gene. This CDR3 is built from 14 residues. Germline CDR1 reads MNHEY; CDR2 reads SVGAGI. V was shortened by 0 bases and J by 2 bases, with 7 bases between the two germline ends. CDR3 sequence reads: CASSYSGSQETQYF. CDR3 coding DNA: TGTGCCAGCAGTTACTCGGGCAGTCAAGAGACCCAGTACTTC.

The CDR3 protein is CASSFPGSYNEQFF. CDR3 in DNA: TGTGCCAGCAGTTTTCCGGGGTCCTACAATGAGCAGTTCTTC. The chain carries TRBV28 and TRBJ2-1, with D perhaps matching TRBD2 (5 bases). In germline, CDR1 is MDHEN, CDR2 SYDVKM. The germline V and J ends were trimmed by 3 bases and 1 base, with 7 bases remaining between them. The CDR3 sequence is 14 residues long.

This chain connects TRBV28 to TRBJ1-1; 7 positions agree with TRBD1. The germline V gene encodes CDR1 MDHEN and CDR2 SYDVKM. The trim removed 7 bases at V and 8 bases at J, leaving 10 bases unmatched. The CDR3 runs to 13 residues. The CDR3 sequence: CASTSQGVKEAFF. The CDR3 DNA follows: TGTGCCAGCACCAGCCAGGGGGTTAAGGAAGCTTTCTTT.

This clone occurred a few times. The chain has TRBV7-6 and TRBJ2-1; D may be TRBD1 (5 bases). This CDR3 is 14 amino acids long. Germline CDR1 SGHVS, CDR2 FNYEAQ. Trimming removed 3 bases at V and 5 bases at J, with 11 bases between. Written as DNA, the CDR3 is TGTGCCAGCAGCTTTACAGGAAAGCACAATGAGCAGTTCTTC. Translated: CASSFTGKHNEQFF.

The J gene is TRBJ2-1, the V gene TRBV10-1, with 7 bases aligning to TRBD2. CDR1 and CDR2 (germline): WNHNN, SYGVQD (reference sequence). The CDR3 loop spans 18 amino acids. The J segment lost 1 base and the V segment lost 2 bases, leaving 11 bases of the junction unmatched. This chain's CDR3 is CASSEGLTRESSYNEQFF. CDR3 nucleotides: TGCGCCAGCAGTGAGGGATTAACGCGGGAGAGTTCCTACAATGAGCAGTTCTTC.

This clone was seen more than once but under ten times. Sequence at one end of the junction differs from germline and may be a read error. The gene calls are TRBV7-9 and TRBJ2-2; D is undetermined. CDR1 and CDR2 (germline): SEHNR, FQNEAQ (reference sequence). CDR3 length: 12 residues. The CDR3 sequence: CSSSRDTGELFF. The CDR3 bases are TGTTCCAGCAGCCGGGACACCGGGGAGCTGTTTTTT.

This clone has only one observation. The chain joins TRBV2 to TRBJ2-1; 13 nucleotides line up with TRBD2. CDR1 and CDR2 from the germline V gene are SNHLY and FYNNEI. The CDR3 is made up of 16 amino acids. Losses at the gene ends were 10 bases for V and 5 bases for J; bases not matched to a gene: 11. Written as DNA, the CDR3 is TGTGCCACGAAAACCGGGACTAGCGGGACCCACAATGAGCAGTTCTTC. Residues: CATKTGTSGTHNEQFF.

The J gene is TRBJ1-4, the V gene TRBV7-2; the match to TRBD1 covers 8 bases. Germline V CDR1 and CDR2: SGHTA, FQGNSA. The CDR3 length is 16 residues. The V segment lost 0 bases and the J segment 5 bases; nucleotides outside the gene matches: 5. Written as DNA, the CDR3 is TGTGCCAGCAGCTTAGCCCGGTCAGGGGGCAATGAAAAACTGTTTTTT. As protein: CASSLARSGGNEKLFF.

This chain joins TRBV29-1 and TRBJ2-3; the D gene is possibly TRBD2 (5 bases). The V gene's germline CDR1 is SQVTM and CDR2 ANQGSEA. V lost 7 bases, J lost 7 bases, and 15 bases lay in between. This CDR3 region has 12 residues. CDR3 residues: CSAQEAVHTQYF. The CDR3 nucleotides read TGCAGCGCGCAGGAGGCGGTCCATACGCAGTATTTT.

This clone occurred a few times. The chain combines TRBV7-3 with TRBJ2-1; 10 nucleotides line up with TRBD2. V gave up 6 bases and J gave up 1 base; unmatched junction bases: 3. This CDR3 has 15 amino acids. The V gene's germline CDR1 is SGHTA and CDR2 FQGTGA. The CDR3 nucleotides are TGTGCCAGCAGTCTAGCGGGAGTATCCTACAATGAGCAGTTCTTC. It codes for CASSLAGVSYNEQFF.

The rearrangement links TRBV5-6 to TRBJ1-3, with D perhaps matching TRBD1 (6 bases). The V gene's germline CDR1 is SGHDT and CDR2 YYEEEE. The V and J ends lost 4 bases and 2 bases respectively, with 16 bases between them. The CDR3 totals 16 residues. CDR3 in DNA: TGTGCCAGCAGCGGGGCTACAGGGCTCCCTGGAAACACCATATATTTT. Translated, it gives CASSGATGLPGNTIYF.

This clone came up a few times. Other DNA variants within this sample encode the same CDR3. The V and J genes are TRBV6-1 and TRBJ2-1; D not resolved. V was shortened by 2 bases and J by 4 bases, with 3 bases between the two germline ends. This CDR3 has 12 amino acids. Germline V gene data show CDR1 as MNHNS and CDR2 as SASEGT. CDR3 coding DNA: TGTGCCAGCAGTGAATCTTACAATGAGCAGTTCTTC. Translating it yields CASSESYNEQFF.